This T cell receptor (beta chain) comes out of a study of identical twins. MiXCR was run by TCRdb on the 5' RACE reads, yielding one entry per CDR3 protein. Here the sample spans around 960,000 distinct CDR3 sequences, roughly an eighth being singletons. Regarding this clonotype: Its antigen is unidentified.

Trimming took off 1 base at V and 0 bases at J, with 7 bases between the two ends. Germline-derived CDR1 and CDR2 are MGHRA and YSYEKL. The CDR3 loop spans 15 amino acids. Overall study results and limits: Less excess twin sharing appeared in beta out-of-frame sequences. Instead of following the same donors, the conclusions were based on cross-sectional statistical analysis.

With no exceptions, donors were healthy Caucasians. This same sample was also taken into another study, of yellow fever vaccine responses in identical twins.

Sequencing was carried out using PBMCs. This receptor was obtained from a young woman in good health. The chain carries TRBV4-1 and TRBJ2-4; D is uncertain. The CDR3 sequence: CASSQGPLAKNIQYF. Written as DNA, the CDR3 is TGCGCCAGCAGCCAAGGCCCGTTAGCCAAAAACATTCAGTACTTC.